The T cell receptor beta chain described here comes from a study of T cells in Graves' hyperthyroidism and ophthalmopathy. Study summary: Pretreatment peripheral blood was obtained at initial diagnosis.

TCR beta CDR3 regions were amplified from RNA. In the first-round RT-PCR of the TCR CDR3, the HTBI primer set was used. MiXCR, applied by TCRdb to the multiplex PCR reads, yields one record per CDR3 protein. The sample carries around 250,000 distinct CDR3 sequences, approximately 15% recorded once. V was shortened by 0 bases and J by 6 bases, with 11 bases between the two germline ends. Germline-derived CDR1 and CDR2 are SGHVS and FQNEAQ. The CDR3 has 15 residues. Around 9.9 ml of fresh peripheral blood supplied the PBMCs. This clonotype was recorded many times. V usage is TRBV7-8 and J usage is TRBJ2-2; weak D call: TRBD2 (5 bases). This clonotype originated in a middle-aged woman with Graves' hyperthyroidism that later progressed to Graves' ophthalmopathy. Sequences were obtained from blood. Written as DNA, the CDR3 is TGTGCCAGCAGCTTAGCCCTAGCAGCGCCCGGGGAGCTGTTTTTT. Its translation is CASSLALAAPGELFF.